This passage covers 22 T cell receptor beta chains from one sample sequenced in a study of blood T cell repertoires in COVID-19. The assay was immunoSEQ multiplex PCR, and TCRdb's table has in-frame clones only and misses some. The top ten clones hold about 2.9% of a sample with about 220,000 clones, roughly 84% of them seen once. Sample: peripheral blood. The origin of the receptors is a woman between 25 and 40 years old who had recovered from COVID-19.

The chain carries TRBV28 and TRBJ1-1, with D perhaps matching TRBD1 (5 bases). Germline-derived CDR1 and CDR2 are MDHEN and SYDVKM. Trimming removed 6 bases from V and 7 bases from J, with 18 bases in between. The CDR3 consists of 14 residues. The CDR3 here is CASRFVGGKIEAFF. CDR3 coding DNA: TGTGCCAGCAGGTTTGTGGGGGGAAAAATTGAAGCTTTCTTT.

This clone was observed a handful of times. This chain joins TRBV15 and TRBJ1-1, with D possibly being TRBD1 (5 bases). The CDR3 is made up of 15 amino acids. Germline CDR1 is LNHNV and CDR2 is YYDKDF (reference sequence). Between the trimmed V and J ends, which lost 0 bases and 5 bases, there was a span of 13 bases. The chain's CDR3 is CATSREVVRGTEAFF. CDR3 nucleotides: TGTGCCACCAGCAGAGAAGTGGTACGGGGGACTGAAGCTTTCTTT.

The chain has TRBV29-1 and TRBJ1-2; weak D call: TRBD1 (5 bases). CDR3 length: 12 residues. Germline CDR1 reads SQVTM; CDR2 reads ANQGSEA. V lost 4 bases and J lost 7, with 13 bases in between. In nucleotides, the CDR3 is TGCAGCGTTGCATGGGGGGATGGTGGCTACACCTTC. This sequence encodes CSVAWGDGGYTF.

This clone was counted between two and nine times. The chain joins TRBV27 to TRBJ1-3; the match to TRBD1 covers 8 bases. There are 15 residues in the CDR3. With V trimmed by 2 bases and J by 3 bases, 3 bases remained unmatched. CDR1 and CDR2 from the germline V gene are MNHEY and SMNVEV (reference sequence). In DNA form, the CDR3 reads TGTGCCAGCAGTTTAGGACAGGGAGGTGGAAACACCATATATTTT. Protein sequence: CASSLGQGGGNTIYF.

The V and J genes are TRBV29-1 and TRBJ2-1; D is uncertain. From germline, CDR1 is SQVTM and CDR2 ANQGSEA. The CDR3 length is 12 residues. Trimming stripped 6 bases from V and 5 bases from J, with 11 bases between. DNA of the CDR3: TGCAGCGTCCCGAGCCCGGACAATGAGCAGTTCTTC. This translates into CSVPSPDNEQFF.

The chain combines TRBV4-2 with TRBJ2-1; TRBD2 matches at 10 bases. J was trimmed by 2 bases and V by 1 base; bases with no gene match: 2. This CDR3 is 16 amino acids long. The germline gives CDR1 LGHNA, CDR2 YNFKEQ. In DNA, the CDR3 is TGTGCCAGCAGCCAAGCTAGCGGGAGAACCTACAATGAGCAGTTCTTC. Amino acid sequence: CASSQASGRTYNEQFF.

About this clone itself: This specimen includes other DNA sequences encoding the same CDR3. The chain is built from TRBV27 and TRBJ2-7; 8 nucleotides agree with TRBD1. The V segment lost 5 bases and the J segment 4 bases; nucleotides outside the gene matches: 13. This CDR3 is 16 amino acids long. Germline assignment: CDR1 MNHEY and CDR2 SMNVEV (reference sequence). The CDR3 sequence: CASSSLLGQGSYEQYF. DNA for the CDR3: TGTGCCAGCAGTAGTCTCCTAGGACAGGGATCTTACGAGCAGTACTTC.

The chain combines TRBV27 with TRBJ2-4; 14 nucleotides agree with TRBD2. The CDR3 is made up of 20 amino acids. Germline CDR1 MNHEY, CDR2 SMNVEV (reference sequence). Unmatched junction bases numbered 13, after V lost 5 bases and J lost 1 base. CDR3 DNA sequence: TGTGCCAGCAGTCCGAGACTAGCGGGAGGGAGTTTTATGGCCAAAAACATTCAGTACTTC. Protein product: CASSPRLAGGSFMAKNIQYF.

The chain employs TRBV28 and TRBJ2-7; 9 bases align to TRBD1. Germline V gene sequence: CDR1 MDHEN, CDR2 SYDVKM. The CDR3 consists of 15 residues. The V and J ends lost 3 bases and 3 bases, in that order; junction bases with no gene match: 6. CDR3 region: CASSFPLGQGYEQYF. The CDR3 DNA follows: TGTGCCAGCAGTTTCCCCCTGGGACAGGGCTACGAGCAGTACTTC. Combining the CDR3 with reference TRBV28 and TRBJ2-7 gives the whole variable domain DVKVTQSSRYLVKRTGEKVFLECVQDMDHENMFWYRQDPGLGLRLIYFSYDVKMKEKGDIPEGYSVSREKKERFSLILESASTNQTSMYLCASSFPLGQGYEQYFGPGTRLTVT.

The V call is TRBV5-1, the J call TRBJ1-1, with D perhaps matching TRBD1 (5 bases). The CDR3 runs 13 residues. The V gene's germline CDR1 is SGHRS and CDR2 YFSETQ. The V and J ends lost 1 base and 4 bases respectively, with 8 bases between them. The CDR3 loop reads CASSLWGGTEAFF. CDR3 nucleotide sequence: TGCGCCAGCAGCTTGTGGGGGGGCACTGAAGCTTTCTTT.

This chain joins TRBV19 and TRBJ2-3; 9 nucleotides line up with TRBD2. The length of the CDR3 is 16 residues. Germline CDR1 is LNHDA and CDR2 is SQIVND (reference sequence). V dropped 0 bases and J dropped 6; count of bases not matched to a gene: 7. CDR3 DNA: TGTGCCAGTAGTATAGATCAACTAGCGGGTCCTGATACGCAGTATTTT. Protein: CASSIDQLAGPDTQYF.

The chain carries TRBV20-1 and TRBJ2-2; perhaps TRBD2 as D (5 bases). CDR3 length: 15 residues. Germline assignment: CDR1 DFQATT and CDR2 SNEGSKA (reference sequence). Trimming removed 3 bases from V and 0 bases from J, with 11 bases in between. As DNA, the CDR3 is TGCAGTGCTAGTCCCAGCGGCGCGAACACCGGGGAGCTGTTTTTT. As protein: CSASPSGANTGELFF.

The CDR3 sequence: CASTQGGTGELFF. Written as DNA, the CDR3 is TGTGCCAGCACCCAGGGGGGCACCGGGGAGCTGTTTTTT. V usage is TRBV2 and J usage is TRBJ2-2, with D possibly being TRBD1 (7 bases). The germline CDR1 and CDR2 sequences are SNHLY and FYNNEI. V was cut by 7 bases and J by 4 bases, with 10 bases left in between. The CDR3 spans 13 residues.

CDR3 loop: CASSLGLSTDTQYF. The CDR3, as DNA: TGTGCCAGCAGCTTAGGTCTTAGCACAGATACGCAGTATTTT. This chain connects TRBV11-2 to TRBJ2-3; no reliable D call. This CDR3 has 14 amino acids. Germline V gene sequence: CDR1 SGHAT, CDR2 FQNNGV. The V gene lost 1 base and the J gene lost 0 bases, with 5 bases spanning the gap.

The chain carries TRBV5-4 and TRBJ2-2, with 8 positions matching TRBD2. V was pared by 4 bases and J by 2 bases, with 10 bases of the junction left unmatched. CDR3 length: 17 residues. Germline CDR1 reads SGHNT; CDR2 reads YYREEE (reference sequence). Written as DNA, the CDR3 is TGTGCCAGCAGCACCTTTACTAGCGGATTTAACACCGGGGAGCTGTTTTTT. Residues: CASSTFTSGFNTGELFF.

The CDR3 spells CASSPTIGTGGEQYF. DNA for the CDR3: TGTGCCAGCTCACCGACTATCGGGACGGGGGGCGAGCAGTACTTC. The chain couples TRBV18 to TRBJ2-7; 7 bases line up with TRBD2. There are 15 residues in the CDR3. V dropped 3 bases and J dropped 6; count of bases not matched to a gene: 11. Germline loops: CDR1 KGHSH, CDR2 LQKENI.

The chain employs TRBV3-1 (or the pseudogene TRBV3-2) and TRBJ1-1; D not certain. Germline CDR1 LGHDT, CDR2 YNNKEL (reference sequence). V lost 4 bases, J lost 4 bases, and 16 bases lay in between. The CDR3 extends over 15 amino acids. CDR3 region: CASSPSAGGRTEAFF. The CDR3, as DNA: TGTGCCAGCAGCCCAAGCGCAGGCGGGCGCACTGAAGCTTTCTTT.

The chain uses TRBV6-5 and TRBJ2-7, with a possible D match to TRBD2 (5 bases). V was pared by 0 bases and J by 5 bases, with 14 bases between. Germline V gives CDR1 MNHEY, CDR2 SVGAGI. The CDR3 sequence is 15 residues long. The CDR3 is CASSYSGGSSHEQYF. The CDR3 region has the DNA TGTGCCAGCAGTTACTCTGGTGGGAGTAGCCACGAGCAGTACTTC.

This chain uses TRBV2 with TRBJ2-3, with 7 bases lining up with TRBD1. Trimming at V came to 6 bases and at J to 4 bases, leaving 1 base not matched to a gene. CDR3 length: 12 amino acids. Looked up from germline, CDR1 is SNHLY and CDR2 is FYNNEI. The CDR3 DNA sequence: TGTGCCAGCAGAGACAGGGCAGATACGCAGTATTTT. Encoded protein: CASRDRADTQYF.

CDR3 amino acids: CASSVDPAGGPQETQYF. The CDR3 DNA is TGTGCCAGCAGCGTAGACCCAGCGGGAGGCCCGCAAGAGACCCAGTACTTC. The chain is built from TRBV9 and TRBJ2-5; 9 bases map to TRBD2. The germline CDR1 and CDR2 sequences are SGDLS and YYNGEE. The V segment lost 0 bases and the J segment 2 bases; nucleotides outside the gene matches: 8. The CDR3 spans 17 residues.

The chain joins TRBV2 to TRBJ2-1; D might be TRBD2 (6 bases). Trimming stripped 1 base from V and 3 bases from J, with 7 bases between. Germline CDR1 reads SNHLY; CDR2 reads FYNNEI. The length of the CDR3 is 14 residues. For the CDR3, the DNA is TGTGCCAGCAGTGAAGACGGGAGCTACAATGAGCAGTTCTTC. Its translation: CASSEDGSYNEQFF.

V gene TRBV11-2 combines with J gene TRBJ2-1, with 13 bases lining up with TRBD2. This CDR3 region has 16 residues. Germline V lookup: CDR1 SGHAT, CDR2 FQNNGV. J lost 9 bases, V lost 7 bases, and 12 bases had no gene match. The CDR3 is CASTHGGLAGIGEQFF. The CDR3 nucleotides read TGTGCCAGCACCCATGGGGGACTAGCGGGAATCGGTGAGCAGTTCTTC.